Below, 16 T cell receptor beta chains from the same sample are listed, as sequenced in a study of CD8 T cells in Susac syndrome. RNA was extracted with the RNeasy kit, and a quantity of 0.5 to 1 ug was reverse transcribed using random hexamers. From the immunoSEQ multiplex PCR reads, TCRdb called clonotypes with MiXCR, one entry per CDR3 protein. The sample holds about 140,000 distinct CDR3 sequences, about 94% seen once. The sample taken for sequencing was CD8+ T cells from PBMCs. The receptors here all came from a human donor in good health.

This rearrangement joins TRBV19 to TRBJ2-7; D is perhaps TRBD2 (7 bases). Germline V lookup: CDR1 LNHDA, CDR2 SQIVND (reference sequence). The ends were cut back, 11 bases at V and 3 bases at J, with 17 bases in the middle. The CDR3 spans 13 residues. CDR3 loop: CAAAPGGYYEQYF. DNA for the CDR3: TGTGCCGCCGCGCCGGGGGGCTACTACGAGCAGTACTTC.

This chain links TRBV12-3 or TRBV12-4 with TRBJ2-5; 10 bases agree with TRBD2. This CDR3 spans 15 amino acids. V gave up 5 bases and J gave up 1 base; unmatched junction bases: 4. The CDR3 sequence is CASSPTSGPQETQYF. Written as DNA, the CDR3 is TGTGCCAGCAGTCCGACTAGCGGGCCCCAAGAGACCCAGTACTTC.

The rearrangement uses TRBV6-5 and TRBJ2-5; no clear D. Germline lookup yields CDR1 MNHEY and CDR2 SVGAGI. This CDR3 has 11 amino acids. Trimming removed 10 bases from V and 5 bases from J, with 11 bases in between. In DNA, the CDR3 is TGTGCCACCAGGACCTTGGAGACCCAGTACTTC. It codes for CATRTLETQYF.

This clonotype was counted only a few times. The chain joins TRBV29-1 to TRBJ1-2; 8 bases agree with TRBD1. Germline-derived CDR1 and CDR2 are SQVTM and ANQGSEA. The trim removed 3 bases at V and 7 bases at J, leaving 1 base unmatched. The CDR3 is made up of 11 amino acids. The CDR3 DNA is TGCAGCGTTGAGGACAGGGTTGGCTACACCTTC. Translating gives CSVEDRVGYTF.

V and J are TRBV20-1 and TRBJ2-7, with 7 bases that match TRBD1. The germline gives CDR1 DFQATT, CDR2 SNEGSKA (reference sequence). This CDR3 contains 15 residues. Trimming removed 5 bases from V and 2 bases from J; junction bases left unmatched: 12. In DNA form, the CDR3 reads TGCAGTGCTCGCCCCGGGACAGAGATACCCTACGAGCAGTACTTC. Translated, it gives CSARPGTEIPYEQYF.

The chain has TRBV5-4 and TRBJ2-1, with 8 bases matching TRBD2. Germline V lookup: CDR1 SGHNT, CDR2 YYREEE (reference sequence). The J segment lost 10 bases and the V segment lost 9 bases, leaving 9 bases of the junction unmatched. The length of the CDR3 is 12 residues. The CDR3 DNA reads as TGTGCCAACAGGGTCGCGGGAGGCGAGCAGTTCTTC. Amino acid sequence: CANRVAGGEQFF.

V is TRBV27 and J is TRBJ2-5; 7 nucleotides agree with TRBD1. V was clipped by 7 bases and J by 4 bases; unmatched bases: 3. This CDR3 has 12 amino acids. The germline V gene has CDR1 MNHEY and CDR2 SMNVEV (reference sequence). The CDR3 sequence: CASKTGAETQYF. For the CDR3, the DNA is TGTGCCAGCAAAACAGGGGCAGAGACCCAGTACTTC.

This rearrangement joins TRBV3-1 to TRBJ2-1; a weak D match, TRBD2 (5 bases). Germline loops: CDR1 LGHDT, CDR2 YNNKEL (reference sequence). V lost 2 bases to trimming and J lost 6 bases, with 14 bases between them. The CDR3 sequence is 15 residues long. As DNA, the CDR3 is TGTGCCAGCAGCCAATTTGACACCGGGGTCAATGAGCAGTTCTTC. Amino acids: CASSQFDTGVNEQFF.

The J gene is TRBJ2-1, the V gene TRBV7-6; D might be TRBD1 (5 bases). V was clipped by 4 bases and J by 14 bases, with 15 bases between them. This CDR3 contains 12 residues. Germline loops: CDR1 SGHVS, CDR2 FNYEAQ. The CDR3 spells CASSSPPEGEFF. The DNA for the CDR3 is TGTGCCAGCAGCTCCCCCCCAGAAGGGGAGTTCTTC.

This chain joins TRBV30 and TRBJ2-3; 13 nucleotides align to TRBD2. Germline values: CDR1 GTSNPN, CDR2 SVGIG (reference sequence). The ends lost 3 bases at V and 4 bases at J; junction bases unmatched: 7. The CDR3 runs 16 residues. The CDR3 nucleotides read TGTGCCTGGAGACCAAGGACTAGCGGGAGTGCAGATACGCAGTATTTT. Amino acid sequence: CAWRPRTSGSADTQYF.

This clonotype was detected a few times. The chain joins TRBV27 to TRBJ2-3, with a possible D match to TRBD1 (7 bases). This CDR3 is built from 18 residues. The V gene lost 2 bases and the J gene lost 2 bases, with 20 bases spanning the gap. Germline CDR1 MNHEY, CDR2 SMNVEV (reference sequence). CDR3 loop: CASSLRGDSLALTDTQYF. The CDR3 region has the DNA TGTGCCAGCAGTTTAAGGGGGGACAGCCTAGCCCTCACAGATACGCAGTATTTT.

The chain has TRBV29-1 and TRBJ1-2; TRBD1 matches at 7 bases. CDR1 SQVTM and CDR2 ANQGSEA come from the germline V gene. The CDR3 is 13 residues long. Trimming cost V 7 bases and J 4 bases; bases outside gene matches: 9. As DNA, the CDR3 is TGCAGCGGTGGGGAGGGGGCGGTCTATGGCTACACCTTC. Its translation: CSGGEGAVYGYTF.

The CDR3 loop is CSAFPGGSYNEQFF. The CDR3 DNA reads TGCAGCGCTTTCCCAGGGGGCTCCTACAATGAGCAGTTCTTC. The gene calls are TRBV29-1 and TRBJ2-1, with 7 bases that match TRBD1. Germline V gene lookup returns CDR1 SQVTM and CDR2 ANQGSEA. Losses at the gene ends were 7 bases for V and 0 bases for J; bases not matched to a gene: 6. The CDR3 has 14 amino acids.

The V gene is TRBV30, the J gene TRBJ1-1; no firm D call. The V and J ends lost 0 bases and 1 base respectively, with 6 bases between them. CDR1 GTSNPN and CDR2 SVGIG come from the germline V gene (reference sequence). The CDR3 extends over 13 amino acids. CDR3 bases: TGTGCCTGGAGTGTAATAGAGAACACTGAAGCTTTCTTT. This encodes CAWSVIENTEAFF.

This rearrangement joins TRBV7-9 to TRBJ2-1; D remains ambiguous. There are 13 residues in the CDR3. Trimming took 2 bases from V and 6 from J, leaving 8 bases between them. Germline CDR1 is SEHNR and CDR2 is FQNEAQ (reference sequence). The CDR3 DNA reads TGTGCCAGCAGCTTAATCTTTACCAATGAGCAGTTCTTC. Translating it yields CASSLIFTNEQFF.

The chain joins TRBV20-1 to TRBJ2-7, with TRBD2 matching over 8 bases. The CDR3 length is 13 residues. Germline V gives CDR1 DFQATT, CDR2 SNEGSKA (reference sequence). The V gene end was trimmed by 5 bases and the J gene end by 5 bases; junction bases not matched to a gene: 8. For the CDR3, the DNA is TGCAGTGCTCCGCTACTAGCGGCCGACGAGCAGTACTTC. This sequence encodes CSAPLLAADEQYF.